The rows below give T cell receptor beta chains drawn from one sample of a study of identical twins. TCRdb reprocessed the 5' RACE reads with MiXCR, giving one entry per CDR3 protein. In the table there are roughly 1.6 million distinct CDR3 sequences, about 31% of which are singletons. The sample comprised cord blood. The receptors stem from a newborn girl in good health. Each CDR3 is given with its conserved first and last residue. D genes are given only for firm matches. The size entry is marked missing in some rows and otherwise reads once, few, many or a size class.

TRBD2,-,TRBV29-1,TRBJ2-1,TGCAGCGCTTATAGCGGGAGGGCCAGGAATGAGCAGTTCTTC,CSAYSGRARNEQFF
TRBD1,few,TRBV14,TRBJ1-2,TGTGCCAGCAGCAACCGGGACAGTTGGGGCTACACCTTC,CASSNRDSWGYTF
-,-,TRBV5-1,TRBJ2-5,TGCGCCGGCAGCGCCCAAGAGACCCAGTACTTC,CAGSAQETQYF
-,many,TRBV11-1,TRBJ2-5,TGTGCCAGCAGCTTAAGGGCACCCCAACGGAAAGAGACCCAGTACTTC,CASSLRAPQRKETQYF
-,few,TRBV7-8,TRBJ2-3,TGTGCCAGCAGCGGGGACCAAAGAGGAGATACGCAGTATTTT,CASSGDQRGDTQYF
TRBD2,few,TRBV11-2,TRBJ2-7,TGTGCCAGCACCGGACTAGCGGGGGTCCTGGTCTACGAGCAGTACTTC,CASTGLAGVLVYEQYF
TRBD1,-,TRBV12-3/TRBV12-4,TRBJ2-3,TGTGCCAGCACATCCCCAAGGGGGCTCGGCACAGATACGCAGTATTTT,CASTSPRGLGTDTQYF
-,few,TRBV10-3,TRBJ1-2,TGTGCCATCAGTGAGACGTCTTCTAACTATGGCTACACCTTC,CAISETSSNYGYTF
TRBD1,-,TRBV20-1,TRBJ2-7,TGCAGTGCTCAATCCAACAGGGGATCGTTCTACGAGCAGTACTTC,CSAQSNRGSFYEQYF
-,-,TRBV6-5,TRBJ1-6,TGTGCCAGCAGTTACGTGGTGGGGCCACCCCCATCTTTCGATTCACTCCTCCACTTT,CASSYVVGPPPSFDSLLHF
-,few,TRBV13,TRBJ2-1,TGTGCCAGCAGCTACTCCGGGACTGGTAGAAATGAGCAGTTCTTC,CASSYSGTGRNEQFF
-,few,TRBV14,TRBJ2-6,TGTGCCAGCAGCCAAATAGGAGCTGGGGCCAACGTCCTGACTTTC,CASSQIGAGANVLTF
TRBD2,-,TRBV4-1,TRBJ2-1,TGCGCCAGCAGCCAAGATTGGCCGGGACTAGCTAGAAATGAGCAGTTCTTC,CASSQDWPGLARNEQFF
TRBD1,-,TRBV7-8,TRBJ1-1,TGTGCCAGCAGCGGACGGACAGGGGCTAAAGCTTTCTTT,CASSGRTGAKAFF
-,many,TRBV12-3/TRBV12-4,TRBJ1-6,TGTGCCAGCAGTTTCTATGGGCAGGGCAATTCACCCCTCCACTTT,CASSFYGQGNSPLHF
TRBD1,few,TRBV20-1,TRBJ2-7,TGCAGTGCTAGAGCCCCGACAGGGGTTGTGTACGAGCAGTACTTC,CSARAPTGVVYEQYF
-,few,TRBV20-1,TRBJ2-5,TGCAGTGCTAGAGTGAGGGGCAGGGAGACCCAGTACTTC,CSARVRGRETQYF
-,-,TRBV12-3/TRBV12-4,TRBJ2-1,TGTGCCAGCAGTTTGAACACCAACAATGAGCAGTTCTTC,CASSLNTNNEQFF
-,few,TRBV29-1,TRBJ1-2,TGCAGCGCTTTACCGGGAGGGTTAAAGGATGGCTACACCTTC,CSALPGGLKDGYTF
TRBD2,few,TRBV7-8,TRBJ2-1,TGTGCTATAGCGGGACCTTACAATGAGCAGTTCTTC,CAIAGPYNEQFF